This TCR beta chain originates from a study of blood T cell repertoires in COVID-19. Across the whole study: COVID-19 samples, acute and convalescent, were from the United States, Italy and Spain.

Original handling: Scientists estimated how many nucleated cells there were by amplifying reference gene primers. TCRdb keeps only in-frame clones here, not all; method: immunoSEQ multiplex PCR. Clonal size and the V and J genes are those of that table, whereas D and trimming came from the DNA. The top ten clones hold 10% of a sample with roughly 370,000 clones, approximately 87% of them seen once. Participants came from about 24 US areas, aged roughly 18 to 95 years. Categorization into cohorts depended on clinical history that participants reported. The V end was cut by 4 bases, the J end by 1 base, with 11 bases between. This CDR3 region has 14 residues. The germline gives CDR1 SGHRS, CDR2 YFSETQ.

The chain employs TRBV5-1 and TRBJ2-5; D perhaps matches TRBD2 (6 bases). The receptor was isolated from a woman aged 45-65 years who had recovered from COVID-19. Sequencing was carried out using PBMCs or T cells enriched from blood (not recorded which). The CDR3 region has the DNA TGCGCCAGCAGCCGCGCGGGACTCCAAGAGACCCAGTACTTC. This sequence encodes CASSRAGLQETQYF.